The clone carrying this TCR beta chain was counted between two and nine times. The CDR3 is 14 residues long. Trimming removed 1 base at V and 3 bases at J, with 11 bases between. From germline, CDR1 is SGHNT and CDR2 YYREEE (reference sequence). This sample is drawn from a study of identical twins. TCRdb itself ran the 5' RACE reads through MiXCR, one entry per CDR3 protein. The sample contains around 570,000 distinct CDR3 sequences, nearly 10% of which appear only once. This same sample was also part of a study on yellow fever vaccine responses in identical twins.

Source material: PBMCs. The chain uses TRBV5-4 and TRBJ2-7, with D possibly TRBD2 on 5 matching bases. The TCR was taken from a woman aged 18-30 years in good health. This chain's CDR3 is CASSLFYGNYEQYF. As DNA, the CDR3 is TGTGCCAGCAGCTTGTTCTACGGGAACTACGAGCAGTACTTC.